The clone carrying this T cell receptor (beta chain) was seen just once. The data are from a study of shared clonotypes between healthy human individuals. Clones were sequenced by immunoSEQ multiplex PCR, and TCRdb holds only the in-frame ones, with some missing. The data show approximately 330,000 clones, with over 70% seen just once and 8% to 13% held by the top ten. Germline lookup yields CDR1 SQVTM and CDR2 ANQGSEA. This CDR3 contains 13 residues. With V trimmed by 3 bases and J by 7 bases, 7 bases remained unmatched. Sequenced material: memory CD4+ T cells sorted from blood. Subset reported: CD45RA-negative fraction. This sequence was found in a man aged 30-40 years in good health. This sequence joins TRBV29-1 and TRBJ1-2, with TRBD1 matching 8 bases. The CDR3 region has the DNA TGCAGCGTTGATCCAGGGGGCGCGTTTGGCTACACCTTC. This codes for CSVDPGGAFGYTF.